The TCR beta chain under discussion was sequenced for a study of T-cell reconstitution after alpha-beta-depleted transplantation in children. During its preparation, the TCRbeta library received unique molecular identifiers. TCRdb passed the PCR reads through MiXCR, listing each CDR3 protein once. This table holds a few hundred thousand distinct CDR3 sequences, 10% found once. The junction had 6 bases not matched to a gene; V was cut back by 1 base and J by 2 bases. Looked up from germline, CDR1 is DFQATT and CDR2 is SNEGSKA (reference sequence). The CDR3 totals 15 residues. The TCR was taken from a human donor who donated a stem cell graft to a child with acute lymphoblastic leukemia. Here the sequenced sample was PBMCs from the stem cell graft donor, taken from the stem cell graft. The rearrangement links TRBV20-1 to TRBJ2-7; 9 bases match TRBD1. Here the CDR3 DNA reads TGCAGTGCTAGAGTCGGGAGACAGGGGGCCTACGAGCAGTACTTC. This encodes CSARVGRQGAYEQYF.